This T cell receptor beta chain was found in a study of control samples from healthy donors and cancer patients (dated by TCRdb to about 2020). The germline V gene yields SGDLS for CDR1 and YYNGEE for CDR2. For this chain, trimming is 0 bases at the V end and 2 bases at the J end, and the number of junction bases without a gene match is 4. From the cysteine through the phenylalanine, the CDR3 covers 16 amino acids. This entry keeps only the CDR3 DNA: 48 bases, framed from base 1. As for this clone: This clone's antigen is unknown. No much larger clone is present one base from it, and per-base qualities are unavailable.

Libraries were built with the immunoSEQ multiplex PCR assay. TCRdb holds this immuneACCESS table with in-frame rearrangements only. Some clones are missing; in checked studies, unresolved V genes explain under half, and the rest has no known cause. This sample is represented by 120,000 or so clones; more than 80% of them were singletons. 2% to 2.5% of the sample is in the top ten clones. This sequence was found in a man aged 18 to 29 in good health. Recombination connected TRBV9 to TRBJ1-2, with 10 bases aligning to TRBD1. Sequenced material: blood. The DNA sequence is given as TGTGCCAGCAGCGTAGCTGGGGGACAGGGGAACTATGGCTACACCTTC. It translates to CASSVAGGQGNYGYTF.